The rows below give T cell receptor beta chains drawn from one sample of a study of vaccination and CD4 T cells after COVID-19. Via MiXCR, TCRdb re-called the PCR reads, giving one row per CDR3 protein. This repertoire shows 18,000 or so distinct CDR3 sequences, roughly 49% found once; its top ten account for approximately 21%. Their cognate antigens are unknown. The material sequenced was CD4+ T cells from blood, cultured in vitro, taken about 7 months after SARS-CoV-2 vaccination. These receptors all stem from a human donor who had recovered from COVID-19. The CDR3 runs from the conserved cysteine through the conserved F or W. A D gene is named only where the DNA matches it firmly. Only part of the rows carry a size: once, few, many, or a class if the clone is expanded.

V gene	CDR3 length	clone size	J gene	D gene	CDR3 DNA	CDR3 protein
TRBV20-1	13	medium-sized	TRBJ1-5	.	TGCAGTGCGGTGAGGGATCGCAATCAGCCCCAGCATTTT	CSAVRDRNQPQHF
TRBV6-1	13	.	TRBJ2-5	TRBD1	TGTGCCAGCAGGGAACAGGGGTCGGAGACCCAGTACTTC	CASREQGSETQYF
TRBV27	14	.	TRBJ2-1	TRBD1	TGTGCCAGCAGTCCCGGACAGGCAGACAATGAGCAGTTCTTC	CASSPGQADNEQFF
TRBV6-2/TRBV6-3	15	few	TRBJ1-2	.	TGTGCCAGCAGTTACTCGAACGGGGGCGGCTATGGCTACACCTTC	CASSYSNGGGYGYTF
TRBV10-3	13	.	TRBJ1-1	.	TGTGCCATCGGAGGGAGCGGGCGCGCTGAAGCTTTCTTT	CAIGGSGRAEAFF
TRBV7-2	16	.	TRBJ1-3	TRBD1	TGTGCCAGCAGCTCTAACAGGGGAAGCTCTGGAAACACCATATATTTT	CASSSNRGSSGNTIYF
TRBV15	14	.	TRBJ2-1	TRBD1	TGTGCCACCTGGACAGGGAGATGGTACAATGAGCAGTTCTTC	CATWTGRWYNEQFF
TRBV6-4	13	.	TRBJ2-7	.	TGTGCCAGCAGTGAATCGGAAGGGTACGAGCAGTACTTC	CASSESEGYEQYF
TRBV11-3	14	few	TRBJ1-2	TRBD1	TGTGCCAGCAGCCCTGGACAGGGTAGGACCGGCTACACCTTC	CASSPGQGRTGYTF
TRBV19	15	.	TRBJ2-7	TRBD2	TGTGCCAGTAGTATGGAGCTAGCGGGGACCGGGGGGCAGTACTTC	CASSMELAGTGGQYF